The T cell receptor (beta chain) described here comes from a study of CD8 T cells in ankylosing spondylitis (dated by TCRdb to 2016 to 2017). For the wider study: To find TCR variants linked to disease, the study profiled T cell receptor beta repertoires in ankylosing spondylitis patients and healthy donors. The full study cohort comprised 20 to 25 ankylosing spondylitis patients and around 100 healthy donors. Peripheral blood samples were taken, and synovial fluid was additionally collected from ankylosing spondylitis patients.

TCRdb names Illumina HiSeq 2500 as the instrument used. Quantitative 5'-RACE with molecular barcodes was used to prepare TCR beta libraries. As for the original processing: A new computational method, built on a probabilistic model of VDJ rearrangement, was used to identify disease-linked TCR variants. Using fastp trimming at Q25 and MiXCR clonotype assembly, TCRdb reanalyzed the public sequencing data and kept in-frame beta chains. Merged by CDR3 protein, the rows form single entries marked with the most common genes and DNA. The V and J calls reflect TCRdb's pipeline rather than the authors' work. Across this sample there are 200,000 to 250,000 distinct CDR3 sequences, with roughly 25% seen only once. 5% to 7.5% of the sample goes to the ten largest clones. For this clonotype: Its cognate antigen has yet to be identified. Base qualities are missing; no much larger clone stands one base away.

Study-level results and caveats: A TCR beta motif of several highly homologous amino acid variants appeared characteristic of blood from ankylosing spondylitis patients. Some TCR beta motif variants had previously been reported in synovial fluid and blood of reactive arthritis patients, which suggested common disease-initiation mechanisms. In peripheral blood, the disease-linked clones were found at relatively low frequencies and had a CD8+ phenotype. The disease-linked clones were reported as significantly enriched in matched synovial fluid samples from ankylosing spondylitis patients.

The receptor's source is a male donor with ankylosing spondylitis or in good health (not recorded which). Sequencing used blood, either unsorted or a sorted T cell fraction (not recorded which).

The nucleotide sequence reads TGTGCCAGCAGTTCCCCTGGGACAGCCTACGAGCAGTACTTC. Protein translation: CASSSPGTAYEQYF. The chain is assembled from TRBV6-5 and TRBJ2-7, and 7 bases in between align with TRBD1. V is pruned by 4 bases and J by 2 bases, leaving 5 bases of the junction without a gene match. The germline V gene specifies MNHEY as CDR1 and SVGAGI as CDR2. From cysteine to phenylalanine, the CDR3 is 14 amino acids long. Only the CDR3 portion is preserved as DNA: 42 bases, with reading frame beginning at the first base.